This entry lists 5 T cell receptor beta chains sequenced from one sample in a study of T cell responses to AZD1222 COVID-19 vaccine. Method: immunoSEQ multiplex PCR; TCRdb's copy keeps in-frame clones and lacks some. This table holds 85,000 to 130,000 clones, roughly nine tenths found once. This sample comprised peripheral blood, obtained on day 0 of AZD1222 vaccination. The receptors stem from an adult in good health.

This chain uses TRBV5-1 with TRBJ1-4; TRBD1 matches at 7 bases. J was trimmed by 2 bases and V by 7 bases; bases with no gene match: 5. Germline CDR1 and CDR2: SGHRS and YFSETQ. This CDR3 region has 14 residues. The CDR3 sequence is CASATGSTNEKLFF. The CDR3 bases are TGCGCCAGCGCGACAGGGAGTACTAATGAAAAACTGTTTTTT.

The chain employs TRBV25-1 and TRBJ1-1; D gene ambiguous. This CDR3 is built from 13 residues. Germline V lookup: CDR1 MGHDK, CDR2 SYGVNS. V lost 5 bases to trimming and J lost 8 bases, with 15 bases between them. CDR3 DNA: TGTGCCAGCAGTAACCGCCAGGTAGGGGAAGCTTTCTTT. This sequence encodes CASSNRQVGEAFF.

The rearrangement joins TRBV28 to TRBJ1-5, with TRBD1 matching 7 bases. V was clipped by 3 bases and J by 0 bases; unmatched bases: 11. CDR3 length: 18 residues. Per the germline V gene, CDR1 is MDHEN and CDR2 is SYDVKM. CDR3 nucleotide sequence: TGTGCCAGCAGTTTTGGGTCCGGGACAGTTTATAGCAATCAGCCCCAGCATTTT. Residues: CASSFGSGTVYSNQPQHF.

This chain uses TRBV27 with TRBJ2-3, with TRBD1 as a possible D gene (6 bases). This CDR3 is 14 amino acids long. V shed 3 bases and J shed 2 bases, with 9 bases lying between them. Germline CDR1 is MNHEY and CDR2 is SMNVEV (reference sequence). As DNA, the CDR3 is TGTGCCAGCAGTTTCGACAGGATCACAGATACGCAGTATTTT. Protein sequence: CASSFDRITDTQYF.

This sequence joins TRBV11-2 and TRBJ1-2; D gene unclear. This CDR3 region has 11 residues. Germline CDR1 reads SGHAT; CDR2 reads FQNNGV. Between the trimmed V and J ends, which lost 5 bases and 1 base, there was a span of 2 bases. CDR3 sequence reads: CASSGNYGYTF. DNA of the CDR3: TGTGCCAGCAGCGGTAACTATGGCTACACCTTC.